Following are 22 T cell receptor beta chains from one sample sequenced in a study of blood T cell repertoires in COVID-19. The method was immunoSEQ multiplex PCR; TCRdb's version includes in-frame clones alone and lacks a portion of them. Found here are 200,000 to 250,000 clones, 82% of them singletons; the top ten hold about 5%. The sample was peripheral blood. The receptor source for this set is a woman in her 70s with COVID-19, enrolled during active disease.

The rearrangement links TRBV7-2 to TRBJ1-3; 7 positions agree with TRBD1. The CDR3 is made up of 15 amino acids. Germline V gene data show CDR1 as SGHTA and CDR2 as FQGNSA. Unmatched junction bases numbered 2, after V lost 3 bases and J lost 0 bases. DNA for the CDR3: TGTGCCAGCAGCTTGACAGGGAGCTCTGGAAACACCATATATTTT. Translation: CASSLTGSSGNTIYF.

The chain combines TRBV4-3 with TRBJ1-2; D remains ambiguous. V was clipped by 2 bases and J by 0 bases, with 10 bases between them. The CDR3 loop spans 15 amino acids. Germline V gene lookup returns CDR1 LGHNA and CDR2 YSLEER. The CDR3 protein is CASSQRYGANYGYTF. In DNA form, the CDR3 reads TGCGCCAGCAGCCAAAGGTACGGGGCTAACTATGGCTACACCTTC.

The rearrangement joins TRBV9 to TRBJ2-1, with 7 positions matching TRBD2. The CDR3 has 15 residues. CDR1 is SGDLS and CDR2 is YYNGEE in the germline V gene. The V segment lost 3 bases and the J segment 7 bases; nucleotides outside the gene matches: 10. The chain's CDR3 is CASSGTGTKGNEQFF. The CDR3 coding sequence is TGTGCCAGCAGCGGAACCGGGACTAAGGGAAATGAGCAGTTCTTC.

V usage is TRBV5-1 and J usage is TRBJ2-7; 10 bases line up with TRBD2. CDR1 and CDR2 (germline): SGHRS, YFSETQ. The CDR3 contains 15 residues. Unmatched junction bases numbered 2, after V lost 0 bases and J lost 2 bases. DNA for the CDR3: TGCGCCAGCAGCTTGGAAGGGACTAGCGCCTACGAGCAGTACTTC. Residues: CASSLEGTSAYEQYF. Together with reference TRBV5-1 and TRBJ2-7, the CDR3 gives the full variable domain: KAGVTQTPRYLIKTRGQQVTLSCSPISGHRSVSWYQQTPGQGLQFLFEYFSETQRNKGNFPGRFSGRQFSNSRSEMNVSTLELGDSALYLCASSLEGTSAYEQYFGPGTRLTVT.

This chain connects TRBV19 to TRBJ1-2; the D gene is possibly TRBD1 (6 bases). V was clipped by 6 bases and J by 2 bases, with 13 bases between them. The CDR3 loop spans 14 amino acids. Germline CDR1 LNHDA, CDR2 SQIVND (reference sequence). CDR3: CASRDSTGNYGYTF. The CDR3 coding sequence is TGTGCCAGTAGGGACTCTACAGGGAACTATGGCTACACCTTC.

On this clone itself: At the DNA level, this CDR3 is encoded by other sequences in the same sample as well. The rearrangement uses TRBV18 and TRBJ1-4; the match to TRBD1 covers 9 bases. This CDR3 region has 13 residues. Trimming at V came to 3 bases and at J to 7 bases, leaving 0 bases not matched to a gene. Germline CDR1 KGHSH, CDR2 LQKENI. CDR3 sequence reads: CASSPGQGEKLFF. The DNA of the CDR3 is TGTGCCAGCTCACCGGGACAGGGTGAAAAACTGTTTTTT.

V and J are TRBV5-6 and TRBJ1-2; the match to TRBD1 covers 7 bases. Germline V gene data show CDR1 as SGHDT and CDR2 as YYEEEE. The V and J ends lost 0 bases and 0 bases, in that order; junction bases with no gene match: 5. CDR3 length: 16 residues. The DNA for the CDR3 is TGTGCCAGCAGCTTGGAGGGGGCGCGAGCTAACTATGGCTACACCTTC. As protein: CASSLEGARANYGYTF.

The V call is TRBV24-1, the J call TRBJ2-7; 9 nucleotides line up with TRBD1. This CDR3 is built from 15 residues. Per germline, CDR1 KGHDR and CDR2 SFDVKD. V lost 4 bases to trimming and J lost 4 bases; unmatched junction nucleotides: 7. The CDR3 sequence is CATSESKDRGYEQYF. CDR3 coding DNA: TGTGCCACCAGTGAGTCCAAGGACAGGGGATACGAGCAGTACTTC.

This chain joins TRBV9 and TRBJ2-1; TRBD1 aligns across 8 bases. Germline values: CDR1 SGDLS, CDR2 YYNGEE. CDR3 length: 15 amino acids. V lost 3 bases, J lost 2 bases, and 4 bases stayed unmatched. Written as DNA, the CDR3 is TGTGCCAGCAGCGCGACAGGGGAGACCTACAATGAGCAGTTCTTC. This encodes CASSATGETYNEQFF.

The genes are TRBV6-1 and TRBJ1-6; 10 bases match TRBD1. The CDR3 totals 16 residues. CDR1 and CDR2 (germline): MNHNS, SASEGT. The junction had 0 bases not matched to a gene; V was cut back by 4 bases and J by 0 bases. CDR3 DNA sequence: TGTGCCAGCAGTGGGACAGGGGGCTCCTATAATTCACCCCTCCACTTT. Encoded protein: CASSGTGGSYNSPLHF.

V gene TRBV6-2 or TRBV6-3 combines with J gene TRBJ2-1; D might be TRBD2 (5 bases). Trimming cost V 6 bases and J 8 bases, with 23 bases left between them. This CDR3 comprises 16 residues. Germline loops: CDR1 MNHEY, CDR2 SVGEGT. The CDR3, as DNA: TGTGCCAGCAGCCCTCTCGCGGCATTCGGGGTGTATGAGCAGTTCTTC. Translating gives CASSPLAAFGVYEQFF.

This clone has only a few counts. The rearrangement uses TRBV28 and TRBJ1-5, with TRBD1 identical over 12 bases. Germline CDR1 is MDHEN and CDR2 is SYDVKM. Trimming at V came to 6 bases and at J to 7 bases, leaving 16 bases not matched to a gene. This CDR3 region has 18 residues. CDR3 protein: CASREIMGTGGQGQPQHF. The CDR3 region has the DNA TGTGCCAGCAGGGAGATTATGGGGACAGGGGGCCAAGGACAGCCCCAGCATTTT.

The V and J genes are TRBV7-2 and TRBJ1-2; 7 bases fit TRBD1. This CDR3 region has 15 residues. The V gene end was trimmed by 1 base and the J gene end by 4 bases; junction bases not matched to a gene: 6. Germline CDR1 SGHTA, CDR2 FQGNSA. In DNA form, the CDR3 reads TGTGCCAGCAGCTTAGGGCCGACAGGGTCCTATGGCTACACCTTC. As protein: CASSLGPTGSYGYTF.

The rearrangement uses TRBV5-5 and TRBJ1-2; TRBD1 matches at 10 bases. Trimming at V came to 3 bases and at J to 7 bases, leaving 12 bases not matched to a gene. This CDR3 comprises 16 residues. Germline V gene data show CDR1 as SGHKS and CDR2 as YYEKEE (reference sequence). The CDR3 loop is CASSYIPNGDRGGYTF. The CDR3 DNA sequence: TGTGCCAGCAGCTATATACCCAACGGGGACAGGGGTGGCTACACCTTC.

This clone was counted once. Written as DNA, the CDR3 is TGTGCCAGCAGCTTAAGGGCGGGAGAGAAAAATGAGCAGTTCTTC. It yields the protein CASSLRAGEKNEQFF. The chain carries TRBV5-4 and TRBJ2-1; 7 bases map to TRBD2. The V gene end was trimmed by 2 bases and the J gene end by 7 bases; junction bases not matched to a gene: 9. The germline CDR1 and CDR2 sequences are SGHNT and YYREEE (reference sequence). The CDR3 sequence is 15 residues long.

The rearrangement joins TRBV5-5 to TRBJ2-2, with 8 bases lining up with TRBD1. CDR1 SGHKS and CDR2 YYEKEE come from the germline V gene (reference sequence). The CDR3 covers 16 residues. The V and J ends lost 5 bases and 1 base, in that order; junction bases with no gene match: 7. CDR3 sequence (DNA): TGTGCCAGCAGTTGGAGGGACAGGATGAACACCGGGGAGCTGTTTTTT. The encoded protein is CASSWRDRMNTGELFF.

This clone is a singleton in its sample. V gene TRBV6-8 combines with J gene TRBJ1-3; no firm D call. CDR1 and CDR2 (germline): MNHGY, SAAAGT. The germline V and J ends were trimmed by 0 bases and 4 bases, with 10 bases remaining between them. This CDR3 spans 15 amino acids. CDR3 region: CASSYSRVSGNTIYF. CDR3 in DNA: TGTGCCAGCAGTTACTCGAGGGTATCCGGAAACACCATATATTTT.

This clone occurred once. The chain links TRBV7-9 to TRBJ1-1; D possibly corresponds to TRBD1 (6 bases). V was clipped by 5 bases and J by 1 base, with 17 bases between them. Germline CDR1 is SEHNR and CDR2 is FQNEAQ (reference sequence). This CDR3 has 16 amino acids. The CDR3 reads CASSEPLQGRNTEAFF. CDR3 coding DNA: TGTGCCAGCAGCGAGCCCTTACAGGGTCGGAACACTGAAGCTTTCTTT.

The chain employs TRBV2 and TRBJ2-7; the match to TRBD2 covers 11 bases. J gave up 1 base and V 4 bases, and 9 bases lay outside the gene matches. Germline CDR1 and CDR2: SNHLY and FYNNEI. The CDR3 sequence is 17 residues long. The CDR3 DNA sequence: TGTGCCAGCAGTGCCCTCTCGACTAGCGGGGCTTCCTACGAGCAGTACTTC. Its protein product is CASSALSTSGASYEQYF.

The V gene is TRBV7-2, the J gene TRBJ2-7; TRBD1 aligns across 8 bases. Germline trimming cut 4 bases from V and 2 bases from J; bases unmatched to any gene: 4. The CDR3 has 14 residues. The germline V gene has CDR1 SGHTA and CDR2 FQGNSA. The CDR3 sequence is CASSSIQGAYEQYF. The CDR3 DNA follows: TGTGCCAGCAGCTCCATACAGGGGGCCTACGAGCAGTACTTC. The complete variable domain, with remaining parts taken from reference TRBV7-2 and TRBJ2-7, reads GAGVSQSPSNKVTEKGKDVELRCDPISGHTALYWYRQSLGQGLEFLIYFQGNSAPDKSGLPSDRFSAERTGGSVSTLTIQRTQQEDSAVYLCASSSIQGAYEQYFGPGTRLTVT.

The gene calls are TRBV7-2 and TRBJ2-1; D may be TRBD2 (6 bases). The CDR3 length is 15 residues. Germline assignment: CDR1 SGHTA and CDR2 FQGNSA. V was clipped by 3 bases and J by 4 bases, with 13 bases between them. The DNA for the CDR3 is TGTGCCAGCAGCTTGCTAGCGCAACCTTACAATGAGCAGTTCTTC. This translates into CASSLLAQPYNEQFF.

The chain carries TRBV27 and TRBJ1-2; 8 nucleotides line up with TRBD1. Per germline, CDR1 MNHEY and CDR2 SMNVEV (reference sequence). The CDR3 has 16 amino acids. Trimming at V came to 7 bases and at J to 2 bases, leaving 12 bases not matched to a gene. The CDR3 bases are TGTGCCAGCAAGCCTCAGAGGGGACAGGCGAACTATGGCTACACCTTC. The encoded protein is CASKPQRGQANYGYTF.